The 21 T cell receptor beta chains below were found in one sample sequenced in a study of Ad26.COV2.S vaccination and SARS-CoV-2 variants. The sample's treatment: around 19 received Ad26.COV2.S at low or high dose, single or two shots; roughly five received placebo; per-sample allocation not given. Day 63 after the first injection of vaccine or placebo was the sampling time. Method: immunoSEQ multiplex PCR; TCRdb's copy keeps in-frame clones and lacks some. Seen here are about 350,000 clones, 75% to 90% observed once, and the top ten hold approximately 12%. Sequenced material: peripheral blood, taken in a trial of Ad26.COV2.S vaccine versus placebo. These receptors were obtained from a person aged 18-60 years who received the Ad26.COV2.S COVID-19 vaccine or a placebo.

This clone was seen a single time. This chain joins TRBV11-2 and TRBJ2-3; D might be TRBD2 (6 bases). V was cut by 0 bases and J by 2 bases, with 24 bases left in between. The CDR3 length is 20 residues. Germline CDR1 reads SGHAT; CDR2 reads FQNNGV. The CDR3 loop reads CASSLEITGLAGPPTDTQYF. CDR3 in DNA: TGTGCCAGCAGCTTAGAAATCACCGGGCTGGCGGGGCCCCCCACAGATACGCAGTATTTT.

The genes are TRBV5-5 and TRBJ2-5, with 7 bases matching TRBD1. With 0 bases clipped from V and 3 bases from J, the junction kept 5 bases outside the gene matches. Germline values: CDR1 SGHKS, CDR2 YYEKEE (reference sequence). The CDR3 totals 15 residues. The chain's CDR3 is CASSLGGQFKETQYF. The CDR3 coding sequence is TGTGCCAGCAGCTTGGGGGGACAGTTTAAAGAGACCCAGTACTTC.

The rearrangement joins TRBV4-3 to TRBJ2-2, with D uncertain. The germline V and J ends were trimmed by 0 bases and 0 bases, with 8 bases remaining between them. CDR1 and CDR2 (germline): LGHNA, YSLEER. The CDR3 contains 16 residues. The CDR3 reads CASSQEGSTNTGELFF. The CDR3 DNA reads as TGCGCCAGCAGCCAAGAGGGATCAACGAACACCGGGGAGCTGTTTTTT.

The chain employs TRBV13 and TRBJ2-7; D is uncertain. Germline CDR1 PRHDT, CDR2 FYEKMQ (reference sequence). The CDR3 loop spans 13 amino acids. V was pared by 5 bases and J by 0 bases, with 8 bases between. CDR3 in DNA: TGTGCCAGCAGCCACCAAAGCTCCTACGAGCAGTACTTC. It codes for CASSHQSSYEQYF.

CDR3 DNA sequence: TGTGCCAGCAGTTACTCGGGGGAGAACACTGAAGCTTTCTTT. Translated, it gives CASSYSGENTEAFF. The J gene is TRBJ1-1, the V gene TRBV6-5; D perhaps matches TRBD1 (5 bases). Looked up from germline, CDR1 is MNHEY and CDR2 is SVGAGI. The CDR3 spans 14 residues. Trimming shortened V by 0 bases and J by 1 base, and 6 bases separated the two germline ends.

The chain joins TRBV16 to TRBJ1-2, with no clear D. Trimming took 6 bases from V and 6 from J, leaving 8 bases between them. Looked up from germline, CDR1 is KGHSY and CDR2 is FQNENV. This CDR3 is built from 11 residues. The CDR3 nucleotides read TGTGCCAGCAGGGACCTAAATGGCTACACCTTC. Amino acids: CASRDLNGYTF.

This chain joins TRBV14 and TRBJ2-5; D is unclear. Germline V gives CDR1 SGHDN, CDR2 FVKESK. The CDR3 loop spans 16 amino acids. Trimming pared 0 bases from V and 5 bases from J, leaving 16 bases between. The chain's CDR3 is CASSQEVFPSIETQYF. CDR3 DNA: TGTGCCAGCAGCCAAGAAGTATTCCCGTCGATCGAGACCCAGTACTTC.

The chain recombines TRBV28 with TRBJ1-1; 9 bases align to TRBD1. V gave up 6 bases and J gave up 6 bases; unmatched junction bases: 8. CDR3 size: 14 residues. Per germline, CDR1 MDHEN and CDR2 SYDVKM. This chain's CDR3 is CASRTGGYNAEAFF. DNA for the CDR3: TGTGCCAGCAGAACAGGGGGCTATAACGCTGAAGCTTTCTTT.

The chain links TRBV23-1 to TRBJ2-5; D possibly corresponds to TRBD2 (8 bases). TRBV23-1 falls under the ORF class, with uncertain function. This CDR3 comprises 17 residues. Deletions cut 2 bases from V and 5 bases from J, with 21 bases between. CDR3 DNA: TGCGCCAGCAGTCAAAGACTAGCGATCGGACAGGAGGAGACCCAGTACTTC. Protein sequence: CASSQRLAIGQEETQYF.

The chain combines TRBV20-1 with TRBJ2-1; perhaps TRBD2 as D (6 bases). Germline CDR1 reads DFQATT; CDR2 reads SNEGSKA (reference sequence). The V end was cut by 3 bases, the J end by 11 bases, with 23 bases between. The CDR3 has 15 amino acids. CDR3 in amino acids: CSASVSGTSEGKQFF. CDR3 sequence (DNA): TGCAGTGCTAGTGTCTCCGGGACTTCAGAGGGTAAGCAGTTCTTC.

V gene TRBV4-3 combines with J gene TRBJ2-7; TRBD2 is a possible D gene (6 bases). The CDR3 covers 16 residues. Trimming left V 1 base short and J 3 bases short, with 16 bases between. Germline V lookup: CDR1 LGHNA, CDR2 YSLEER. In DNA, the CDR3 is TGCGCCAGCAGCCAAGGACGCGGGGCATTCTACTACGAGCAGTACTTC. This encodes CASSQGRGAFYYEQYF.

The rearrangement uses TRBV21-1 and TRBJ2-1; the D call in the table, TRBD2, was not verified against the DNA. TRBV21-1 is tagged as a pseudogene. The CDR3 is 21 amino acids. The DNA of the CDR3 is TGTGCCAGCAGCCCTCTTTCGGTGGCTAGCGCACGCCTCAGCTCCTACAATGAGCAGTTCTTC. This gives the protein CASSPLSVASARLSSYNEQFF.

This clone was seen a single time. In DNA form, the CDR3 reads TGTGCCTCCGGGGGGCAGGGGGGTTCCTACAATGAGCAGTTCTTC. Translation gives CASGGQGGSYNEQFF. The rearrangement uses TRBV10-3 and TRBJ2-1; D possibly matches TRBD1 or TRBD2 (7 bases each). The CDR3 consists of 15 residues. Per the germline V gene, CDR1 is ENHRY and CDR2 is SYGVKD. The V gene lost 11 bases and the J gene lost 1 base, with 18 bases spanning the gap.

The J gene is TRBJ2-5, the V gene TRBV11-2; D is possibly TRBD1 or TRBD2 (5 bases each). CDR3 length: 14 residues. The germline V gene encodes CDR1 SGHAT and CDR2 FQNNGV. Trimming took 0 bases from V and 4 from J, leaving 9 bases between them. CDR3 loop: CASSLDQGTETQYF. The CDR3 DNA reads TGTGCCAGCAGCTTAGATCAAGGGACAGAGACCCAGTACTTC.

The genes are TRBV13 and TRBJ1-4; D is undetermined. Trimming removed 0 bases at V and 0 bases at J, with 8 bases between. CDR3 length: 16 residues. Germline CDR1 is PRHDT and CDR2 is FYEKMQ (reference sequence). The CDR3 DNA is TGTGCCAGCAGCTTAGGTACCCGGGCAACTAATGAAAAACTGTTTTTT. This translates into CASSLGTRATNEKLFF. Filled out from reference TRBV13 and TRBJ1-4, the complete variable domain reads AAGVIQSPRHLIKEKRETATLKCYPIPRHDTVYWYQQGPGQDPQFLISFYEKMQSDKGSIPDRFSAQQFSDYHSELNMSSLELGDSALYFCASSLGTRATNEKLFFGSGTQLSVL.

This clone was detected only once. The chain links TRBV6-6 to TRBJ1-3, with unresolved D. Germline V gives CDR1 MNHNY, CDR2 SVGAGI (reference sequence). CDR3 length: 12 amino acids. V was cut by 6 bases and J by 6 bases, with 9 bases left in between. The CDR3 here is CASRVDINTIYF. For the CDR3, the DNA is TGTGCCAGCAGGGTAGATATAAACACCATATATTTT.

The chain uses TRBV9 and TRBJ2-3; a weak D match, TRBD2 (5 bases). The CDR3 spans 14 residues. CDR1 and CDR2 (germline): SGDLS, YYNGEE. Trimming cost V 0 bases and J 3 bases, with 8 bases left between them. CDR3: CASSVGRGTDTQYF. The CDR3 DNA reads TGTGCCAGCAGCGTAGGGAGAGGGACAGATACGCAGTATTTT. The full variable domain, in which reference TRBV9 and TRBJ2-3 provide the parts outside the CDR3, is DSGVTQTPKHLITATGQRVTLRCSPRSGDLSVYWYQQSLDQGLQFLIQYYNGEERAKGNILERFSAQQFPDLHSELNLSSLELGDSALYFCASSVGRGTDTQYFGPGTRLTVL.

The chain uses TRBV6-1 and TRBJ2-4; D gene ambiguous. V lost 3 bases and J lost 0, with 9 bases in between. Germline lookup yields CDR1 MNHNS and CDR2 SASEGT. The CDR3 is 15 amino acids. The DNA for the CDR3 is TGTGCCAGCAGTGATGAAGGGCTAGCCAAAAACATTCAGTACTTC. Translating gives CASSDEGLAKNIQYF.

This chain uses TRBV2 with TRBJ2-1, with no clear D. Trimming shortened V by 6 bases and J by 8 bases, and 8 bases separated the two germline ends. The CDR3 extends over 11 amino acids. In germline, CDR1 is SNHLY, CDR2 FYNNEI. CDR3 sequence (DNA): TGTGCCAGCAGCCTTAACTATGAGCAGTTCTTC. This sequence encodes CASSLNYEQFF.

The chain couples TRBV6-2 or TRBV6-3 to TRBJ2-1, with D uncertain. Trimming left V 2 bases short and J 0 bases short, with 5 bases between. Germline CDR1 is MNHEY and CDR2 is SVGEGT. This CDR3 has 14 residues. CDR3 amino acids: CASSYPHSYNEQFF. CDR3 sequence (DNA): TGTGCCAGCAGTTACCCCCACTCCTACAATGAGCAGTTCTTC.

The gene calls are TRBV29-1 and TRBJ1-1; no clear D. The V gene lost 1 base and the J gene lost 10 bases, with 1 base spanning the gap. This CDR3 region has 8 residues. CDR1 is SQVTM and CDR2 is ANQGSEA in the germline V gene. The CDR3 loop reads CSVEAAFF. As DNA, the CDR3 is TGCAGCGTTGAAGCAGCTTTCTTT.